This TCR beta chain came from a study of T cell clonotyping in hematopoietic cell transplantation. Study-level results: Few recipient clonotypes overlapped donors; over 95% were de novo at given depth. Pathologically expanded recipient clonotypes increased progressively from day 30 to day 180 as diversity fell. CD4 and CD8 repertoire contributions could not be separated without sorting.

With 2 bases clipped from V and 5 bases from J, the junction kept 2 bases outside the gene matches. The germline V gene has CDR1 SQVTM and CDR2 ANQGSEA. The CDR3 consists of 12 residues. Recipient blood drawn about 28 days pretransplant and days 30, 100, 180 after. With regard to this clone: Its specificity is unknown.

The protocol was immunoSEQ multiplex PCR, while the TCRdb copy is restricted to in-frame clones and leaves out a portion. The repertoire has roughly 29,000 clones, approximately 90% of them found once; the top ten carry over 8.5%. The chain is built from TRBV29-1 and TRBJ1-2, with TRBD1 matching 7 bases. This material consisted of PBMCs, taken 100 days after allogeneic stem cell transplant. The clonotype was recovered from a female patient aged 50-59 years who had an allogeneic stem cell transplant from a related donor, so the T cells may come from the graft donor. Some clones in this sample may be carry-over from other donors' samples. The DNA of the CDR3 is TGCAGCGTTGAACCAGGGGGTTATGGCTACACCTTC. It translates to CSVEPGGYGYTF. Supplemented by reference TRBV29-1 and TRBJ1-2, the full variable domain reads SAVISQKPSRDICQRGTSLTIQCQVDSQVTMMFWYRQQPGQSLTLIATANQGSEATYESGFVIDKFPISRPNLTFSTLTVSNMSPEDSSIYLCSVEPGGYGYTFGSGTRLTVV.